Below are 6 T cell receptor beta chains sequenced from a single sample in a study of cytomegalovirus exposure and HLA in healthy donors. PCR employed 60 Vbeta and 13 Jbeta primers. The table came from immunoSEQ multiplex PCR; TCRdb's copy has only in-frame clones and leaves some out. Here the sample spans 35,000 to 45,000 clones, around 82% being singletons. The source material was PBMCs. Receptors originate from a woman aged 18-29 years in good health and CMV-seropositive.

The chain recombines TRBV27 with TRBJ1-1; D is possibly TRBD1 (6 bases). Germline V gene sequence: CDR1 MNHEY, CDR2 SMNVEV (reference sequence). V shed 6 bases and J shed 0 bases, with 14 bases lying between them. The CDR3 sequence is 15 residues long. The CDR3 sequence: CASSPQTGVNTEAFF. CDR3 sequence (DNA): TGTGCCAGCAGCCCTCAGACAGGAGTGAACACTGAAGCTTTCTTT.

The chain links TRBV28 to TRBJ2-5; D remains unclear. Germline CDR1 is MDHEN and CDR2 is SYDVKM. This CDR3 spans 12 amino acids. V shed 9 bases and J shed 1 base, with 9 bases lying between them. The CDR3 bases are TGTGCCAGTAGAACTTTCCAAGAGACCCAGTACTTC. Protein: CASRTFQETQYF.

The table lists this clone with a few counts. J is TRBJ1-2 and V is TRBV4-1; TRBD1 agrees at 7 bases. CDR3 size: 14 residues. CDR1 and CDR2 from the germline V gene are MGHRA and YSYEKL. V was clipped by 0 bases and J by 8 bases; unmatched bases: 6. Written as DNA, the CDR3 is TGCGCCAGCAGCCAAGACGACAGGGTGGGGGGCTACACCTTC. Residues: CASSQDDRVGGYTF.

A remark on this clone: An end of the junction differs from the germline gene, which may be a read error. This chain uses TRBV7-8 with TRBJ2-4; 7 bases match TRBD2. Per germline, CDR1 SGHVS and CDR2 FQNEAQ. The CDR3 contains 15 residues. DNA of the CDR3: TGTGCCAGCAGCTCAACCCCCGGGACTAAAAGCATTCAGTACTTC. Protein product: CASSSTPGTKSIQYF.

The J gene is TRBJ2-5, the V gene TRBV28; 11 bases are shared with TRBD2. This CDR3 is built from 15 residues. CDR1 and CDR2 (germline): MDHEN, SYDVKM. V was clipped by 3 bases and J by 2 bases; unmatched bases: 2. As DNA, the CDR3 is TGTGCCAGCAGTTTGAGACTAGCGGGGCAAGAGACCCAGTACTTC. It translates to CASSLRLAGQETQYF.

V is TRBV6-1 and J is TRBJ1-2, with 8 bases fitting TRBD1. The CDR3 runs to 14 residues. The germline V gene encodes CDR1 MNHNS and CDR2 SASEGT. J was trimmed by 4 bases and V by 2 bases; bases with no gene match: 3. The CDR3 sequence is CASSEWDRSYGYTF. CDR3 DNA: TGTGCCAGCAGTGAATGGGACAGGAGCTATGGCTACACCTTC.